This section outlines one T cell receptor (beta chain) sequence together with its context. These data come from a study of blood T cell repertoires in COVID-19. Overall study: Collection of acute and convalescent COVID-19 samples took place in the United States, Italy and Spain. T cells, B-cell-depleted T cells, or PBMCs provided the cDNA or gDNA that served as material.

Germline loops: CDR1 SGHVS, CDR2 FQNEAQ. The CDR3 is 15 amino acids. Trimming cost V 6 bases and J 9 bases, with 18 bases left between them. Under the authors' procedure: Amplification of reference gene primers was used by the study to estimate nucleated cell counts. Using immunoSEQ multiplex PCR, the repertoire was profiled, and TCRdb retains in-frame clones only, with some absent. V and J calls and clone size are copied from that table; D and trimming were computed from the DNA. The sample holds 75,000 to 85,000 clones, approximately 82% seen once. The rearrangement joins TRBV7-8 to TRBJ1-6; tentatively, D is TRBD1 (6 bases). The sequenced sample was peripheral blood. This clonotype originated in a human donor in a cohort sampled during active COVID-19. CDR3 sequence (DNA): TGTGCCAGCAGATTCGGGGGAGGGGGTAGTTCACCCCTCCACTTT. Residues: CASRFGGGGSSPLHF.